This T cell receptor (beta chain) was found in a study of T and B cells in COVID-19 patients. The wider study: COVID-19 patients gave peripheral blood either during active infection or after recovery. Critical illness requiring mechanical ventilation or extracorporeal membrane oxygenation affected about 60% of the 20 active-infection patients.

TRB rearrangements were amplified by multiplex PCR with BIOMED2 TRB-A/B primers. From the multiplex PCR reads, TCRdb called clonotypes with MiXCR, one entry per CDR3 protein. The table shows over 10,000 distinct CDR3 sequences, with around 25% occurring only once. Blood genomic DNA input for TRB amplification was 250-500 ng. This clonotype was seen only a few times. CDR1 and CDR2 (germline): MDHEN, SYDVKM. The CDR3 has 15 amino acids. Trimming took 4 bases from V and 2 from J, leaving 11 bases between them. Sequencing was done on a sample of blood. The V gene is TRBV28, the J gene TRBJ2-2, with TRBD2 as a possible D gene (6 bases). The receptor comes from a human donor who had recovered from COVID-19. CDR3 amino acids: CASSSRGFNTGELFF. In DNA, the CDR3 is TGTGCCAGCAGTTCCCGGGGGTTCAACACCGGGGAGCTGTTTTTT.